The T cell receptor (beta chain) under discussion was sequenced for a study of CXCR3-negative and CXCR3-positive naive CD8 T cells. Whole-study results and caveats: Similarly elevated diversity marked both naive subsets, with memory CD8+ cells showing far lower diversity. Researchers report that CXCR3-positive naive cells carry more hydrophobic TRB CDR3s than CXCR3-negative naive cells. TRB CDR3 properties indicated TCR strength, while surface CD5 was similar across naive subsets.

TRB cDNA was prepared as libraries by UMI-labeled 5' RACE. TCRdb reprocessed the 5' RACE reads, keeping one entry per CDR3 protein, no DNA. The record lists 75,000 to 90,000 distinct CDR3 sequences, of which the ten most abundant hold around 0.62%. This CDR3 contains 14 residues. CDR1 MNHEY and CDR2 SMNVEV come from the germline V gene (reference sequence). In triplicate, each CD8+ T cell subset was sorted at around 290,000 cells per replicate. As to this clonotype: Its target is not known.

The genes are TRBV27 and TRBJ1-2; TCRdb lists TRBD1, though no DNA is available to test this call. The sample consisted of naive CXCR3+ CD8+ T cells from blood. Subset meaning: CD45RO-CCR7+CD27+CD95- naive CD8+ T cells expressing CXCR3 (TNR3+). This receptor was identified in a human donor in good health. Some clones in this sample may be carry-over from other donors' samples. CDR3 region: CASRSDRPHYGYTF.